This TCR beta chain was found in a study of T cells after yellow fever vaccination. Synthesis of TCR cDNA relied on 5'RACE template switching, which attached a universal primer site and UMIs. TCRdb reprocessed the 5' RACE reads via MiXCR and lists one record per CDR3 protein. The sample lists 130,000 or so distinct CDR3 sequences, around 15% occurring once. This clonotype occurred a few times. Antigen: not known. The V and J ends lost 6 bases and 5 bases respectively, with 13 bases between them. This CDR3 is built from 13 residues. Study-wide results and limits: Clonotypes appearing in both CD4 and CD8 compartments existed, and their share was small. Most clones from primary vaccination were detected again post-booster (about 95% CD4, around 88% CD8).

The sequence derives from a man aged 18 to 29 who received the YFV17D yellow fever vaccine. The chain has TRBV12-3 or TRBV12-4 and TRBJ1-1; D remains unclear. Sequencing used CD8+ T cells sorted from PBMCs, obtained 5 days after the yellow fever booster vaccination. The CDR3 DNA is TGTGCCAGCAGCCCCACCTCAAGGACTGAAGCTTTCTTT. Translating it yields CASSPTSRTEAFF.